Listed below are T cell receptor beta chains from one sample, sequenced in a study of shared clonotypes between healthy human individuals. Assay: immunoSEQ multiplex PCR; the TCRdb copy retains only in-frame clones and omits some. The repertoire holds about 2.4 million clones, with over 85% as singletons. The sequencing sample was made of naive CD4+ T cells from PBMCs. The receptors come from a man in his late teens or twenties in good health. Some clones in this sample may be carry-over from other donors' samples. Each CDR3 is given with its conserved first and last residue. D genes are given only for firm matches. A clone size is listed for some rows: how often the clone was seen (once, few, many), or a class if it is expanded.

j_gene | v_gene | d_gene | abundance | CDR3aa | CDR3nt
TRBJ2-7 | TRBV5-1 | NA | NA | CATRLRGGPSYEQYF | TGCGCCACCCGACTCCGGGGCGGTCCTTCCTACGAGCAGTACTTC
TRBJ1-2 | TRBV20-1 | NA | NA | CSASTVYGYTF | TGCAGTGCTAGTACAGTTTATGGCTACACCTTC
TRBJ1-2 | TRBV5-6 | NA | NA | CASSPDRNYGYTF | TGTGCCAGCAGCCCCGACCGTAACTATGGCTACACCTTC
TRBJ2-5 | TRBV2 | TRBD1 | NA | CASSEIRTGRETQYF | TGTGCCAGCAGTGAAATCAGGACAGGGCGGGAGACCCAGTACTTC
TRBJ1-2 | TRBV7-9 | NA | once | CASSTRDFLLYGYTF | TGTGCCAGCAGCACCCGGGACTTTCTCCTATATGGCTACACCTTC
TRBJ1-1 | TRBV11-1 | NA | few | CASNQGGTTEAFF | TGTGCCAGCAACCAGGGAGGGACGACTGAAGCTTTCTTT
TRBJ1-2 | TRBV27 | NA | once | CASSLGVQGLANYGYTF | TGTGCCAGCAGTTTGGGGGTCCAGGGGTTAGCTAACTATGGCTACACCTTC
TRBJ2-7 | TRBV29-1 | TRBD1 | NA | CSVAATGVTYEQYF | TGCAGCGTGGCCGCGACAGGGGTTACCTACGAGCAGTACTTC
TRBJ2-1 | TRBV11-2 | NA | NA | CASRQNAGFNEQFF | TGTGCCAGCAGACAAAACGCAGGATTCAATGAGCAGTTCTTC
TRBJ2-5 | TRBV2 | TRBD2 | NA | CASTPGLALETQYF | TGTGCCAGCACCCCGGGACTAGCGCTCGAGACCCAGTACTTC
TRBJ1-1 | TRBV28 | NA | once | CASWGMAGRTEAFF | TGTGCCAGCTGGGGGATGGCAGGGCGGACTGAAGCTTTCTTT
TRBJ2-7 | TRBV28 | NA | NA | CASSLPTGPHEQYF | TGTGCCAGCAGTTTACCCACAGGGCCCCACGAGCAGTACTTC
TRBJ1-1 | TRBV7-9 | TRBD1 | NA | CASSFNRGRNTEAFF | TGTGCCAGCAGCTTTAACAGGGGACGGAACACTGAAGCTTTCTTT
TRBJ2-3 | TRBV30 | NA | NA | CAWDPGTTWGDTQYF | TGTGCCTGGGATCCGGGGACAACATGGGGAGATACGCAGTATTTT
TRBJ2-7 | TRBV15 | TRBD2 | once | CATSRAGVAGSYEQYF | TGTGCCACCAGCAGAGCCGGGGTAGCGGGATCATACGAGCAGTACTTC
TRBJ2-5 | TRBV18 | NA | NA | CASSPRQGVETQYF | TGTGCCAGCTCACCTCGGCAGGGAGTAGAGACCCAGTACTTC
TRBJ1-2 | TRBV5-4 | NA | NA | CASSLDQQLANYGYTF | TGTGCCAGCAGCTTGGACCAACAACTAGCTAACTATGGCTACACCTTC
TRBJ1-5 | TRBV19 | NA | NA | CASKVTGSNQPQHF | TGTGCCAGTAAAGTGACTGGTAGCAATCAGCCCCAGCATTTT
TRBJ2-7 | TRBV28 | NA | NA | CASSLGGGGEQYF | TGTGCCAGCAGTTTAGGAGGGGGGGGTGAGCAGTACTTC
TRBJ2-6 | TRBV28 | NA | NA | CASSLLGSGANVLTF | TGTGCCAGCAGTTTATTGGGCTCTGGGGCCAACGTCCTGACTTTC
TRBJ2-3 | TRBV2 | NA | NA | CASNKGTDTQYF | TGTGCCAGCAATAAGGGCACAGATACGCAGTATTTT
TRBJ2-1 | TRBV11-3 | NA | NA | CASSLSYNEQFF | TGTGCCAGCAGCTTAAGCTACAATGAGCAGTTCTTC
TRBJ2-5 | TRBV9 | NA | NA | CASSVALGGQETQYF | TGTGCCAGCAGCGTAGCCCTTGGCGGTCAAGAGACCCAGTACTTC
TRBJ2-7 | TRBV4-1 | NA | NA | CASSQDLGREQYF | TGCGCCAGCAGCCAAGATCTGGGCCGGGAGCAGTACTTC
TRBJ2-1 | TRBV5-1 | NA | NA | CASSLGQATYNEQFF | TGCGCCAGCAGCTTGGGGCAGGCGACCTACAATGAGCAGTTCTTC
TRBJ2-1 | TRBV7-9 | NA | NA | CASSLAGRLTNEQFF | TGTGCCAGCAGCTTAGCCGGGAGACTCACAAATGAGCAGTTCTTC
TRBJ1-4 | TRBV6-5 | TRBD1 | NA | CASSYSSGTGGEKLFF | TGTGCCAGCAGTTACTCCTCCGGGACAGGGGGGGAAAAACTGTTTTTT
TRBJ2-2 | TRBV9 | NA | NA | CASSVGTAPGELFF | TGTGCCAGCAGCGTAGGCACAGCCCCCGGGGAGCTGTTTTTT
TRBJ2-7 | TRBV11-2 | NA | NA | CASSYRRYEQYF | TGTGCCAGCAGTTATCGGCGGTACGAGCAGTACTTC
TRBJ1-1 | TRBV7-8 | NA | NA | CASRRTQNTEAFF | TGTGCCAGCCGTCGGACACAGAACACTGAAGCTTTCTTT
TRBJ2-1 | TRBV5-1 | TRBD2 | NA | CASREGNEQFF | TGCGCCAGCCGGGAGGGCAATGAGCAGTTCTTC
TRBJ2-3 | TRBV2 | NA | NA | CASTLARTDTQYF | TGTGCCAGCACCCTAGCGCGCACAGATACGCAGTATTTT
TRBJ2-3 | TRBV19 | TRBD2 | NA | CASSAVAGGPIDTQYF | TGTGCCAGTAGTGCAGTAGCGGGAGGGCCTATAGATACGCAGTATTTT
TRBJ2-4 | TRBV28 | NA | NA | CASSITRGTKNIQYF | TGTGCCAGCTCAATAACCAGGGGAACCAAAAACATTCAGTACTTC
TRBJ2-3 | TRBV19 | TRBD1 | NA | CASRPPLQGTQYF | TGTGCCAGTAGACCACCCTTACAGGGGACGCAGTATTTT
TRBJ1-1 | TRBV5-1 | NA | NA | CASSSYRVTEAFF | TGCGCCAGCAGCTCGTACAGGGTCACTGAAGCTTTCTTT